One sample yielded the 23 T cell receptor beta chains listed below, sequenced in a study of pediatric ulcerative colitis. Using immunoSEQ multiplex PCR, the repertoire was profiled, and TCRdb retains in-frame clones only, with some absent. The data show about 64,000 clones, about 86% seen once. Material: blood. The source of these receptors is a boy aged 10-17 years with severe ulcerative colitis.

The rearrangement uses TRBV5-1 and TRBJ2-7, with D perhaps matching TRBD1 (5 bases). The V end lost 7 bases, the J end lost 5 bases, and 22 bases lay between the germline ends. CDR3 length equals 15 residues. Germline CDR1 SGHRS, CDR2 YFSETQ. For the CDR3, the DNA is TGCGCCAGCCGCGATGTCCGTTTAGGGGATGACGAGCAGTACTTC. This translates into CASRDVRLGDDEQYF.

The chain couples TRBV6-1 to TRBJ1-4, with 9 bases lining up with TRBD1. Germline-derived CDR1 and CDR2 are MNHNS and SASEGT. Trimming took 6 bases from V and 6 from J; bases not matched to a gene: 8. This CDR3 has 15 amino acids. The CDR3: CASSPLGQGYEKLFF. The CDR3 DNA sequence: TGTGCCAGCAGCCCCCTTGGACAGGGGTATGAAAAACTGTTTTTT.

This clone was detected only a few times. V gene TRBV18 combines with J gene TRBJ2-2, with D possibly TRBD2 on 6 matching bases. The V gene's germline CDR1 is KGHSH and CDR2 LQKENI. CDR3 length equals 15 residues. Deletions cut 1 base from V and 1 base from J, with 7 bases between. CDR3 in amino acids: CASSPRRENTGELFF. The CDR3 DNA reads as TGTGCCAGCTCACCACGGCGGGAGAACACCGGGGAGCTGTTTTTT.

This sequence joins TRBV11-2 and TRBJ2-5; a possible D gene is TRBD1 (6 bases). Germline V lookup: CDR1 SGHAT, CDR2 FQNNGV. The CDR3 loop spans 15 amino acids. V lost 0 bases and J lost 9, with 17 bases in between. CDR3 loop: CASSLDLDRSGSQYF. The DNA of the CDR3 is TGTGCCAGCAGCTTAGATCTCGACAGGTCAGGGTCCCAGTACTTC.

This clone was found a few times. The chain has TRBV4-1 and TRBJ2-7, with 8 bases aligning to TRBD2. The length of the CDR3 is 14 residues. CDR1 and CDR2 (germline): MGHRA, YSYEKL. V lost 6 bases and J lost 5; bases outside the gene matches: 9. The CDR3 spells CASSYTGGPDEQYF. CDR3 coding DNA: TGCGCCAGCAGTTACACGGGAGGGCCCGACGAGCAGTACTTC.

The chain carries TRBV11-1 and TRBJ2-3; D gene ambiguous. This CDR3 is 13 amino acids long. Germline values: CDR1 SGHAT, CDR2 FQDESV (reference sequence). V lost 3 bases and J lost 0, with 4 bases in between. DNA of the CDR3: TGTGCCAGCAGCTTCGGGAGCACAGATACGCAGTATTTT. It yields the protein CASSFGSTDTQYF.

The chain employs TRBV11-2 and TRBJ2-7; D possibly corresponds to TRBD1 (6 bases). The CDR3 runs to 13 residues. V was cut by 5 bases and J by 5 bases, with 13 bases left in between. Germline lookup yields CDR1 SGHAT and CDR2 FQNNGV. CDR3 sequence: CASSAQQGNEQYF. The CDR3 region has the DNA TGTGCCAGCAGCGCGCAACAGGGAAACGAGCAGTACTTC. The full variable domain, with the rest looked up from reference TRBV11-2 and TRBJ2-7, is EAGVAQSPRYKIIEKRQSVAFWCNPISGHATLYWYQQILGQGPKLLIQFQNNGVVDDSQLPKDRFSAERLKGVDSTLKIQPAKLEDSAVYLCASSAQQGNEQYFGPGTRLTVT.

The rearrangement links TRBV5-1 to TRBJ2-1; 9 nucleotides line up with TRBD2. Germline CDR1 reads SGHRS; CDR2 reads YFSETQ. The CDR3 loop spans 15 amino acids. The J segment lost 8 bases and the V segment lost 1 base, leaving 7 bases of the junction unmatched. CDR3 sequence: CASSLPSGRTDEQFF. CDR3 coding DNA: TGCGCCAGCAGCTTGCCGAGCGGGAGGACAGATGAGCAGTTCTTC.

About this clone: Within the sample, other DNA sequences also encode this same CDR3. J is TRBJ2-7 and V is TRBV7-2; 9 bases agree with TRBD2. V was pared by 2 bases and J by 4 bases, with 3 bases of the junction left unmatched. The CDR3 has 14 amino acids. CDR1 and CDR2 from the germline V gene are SGHTA and FQGNSA. The DNA of the CDR3 is TGTGCCAGCAGCTTACTGGCGGGGGGGTACGAGCAGTACTTC. It specifies CASSLLAGGYEQYF.

A few counts support this clone. The J gene is TRBJ2-7, the V gene TRBV7-9; D is unclear. The CDR3 sequence is 15 residues long. The V end lost 5 bases, the J end lost 6 bases, and 20 bases lay between the germline ends. Per germline, CDR1 SEHNR and CDR2 FQNEAQ (reference sequence). The DNA for the CDR3 is TGTGCCAGCAGCGTGAGTTCAACCGCCCAAGGCGAGCAGTACTTC. Amino acid sequence: CASSVSSTAQGEQYF.

The V and J genes are TRBV19 and TRBJ2-2; 7 bases match TRBD1. Germline V lookup: CDR1 LNHDA, CDR2 SQIVND (reference sequence). CDR3 size: 15 residues. J gave up 5 bases and V 7 bases, and 10 bases lay outside the gene matches. For the CDR3, the DNA is TGTGCCAGTAAAGGCAGGGGGAGCCTGACCGGGGAGCTGTTTTTT. Protein: CASKGRGSLTGELFF.

This clone was counted a few times. V and J are TRBV25-1 and TRBJ2-7; no firm D call. CDR3 length: 10 residues. Germline V gene lookup returns CDR1 MGHDK and CDR2 SYGVNS. V was shortened by 8 bases and J by 2 bases, with 4 bases between the two germline ends. The CDR3 nucleotides are TGTGCCAGCGGGACCTACGAGCAGTACTTC. It translates to CASGTYEQYF.

V usage is TRBV27 and J usage is TRBJ2-5; possibly TRBD2 for D (5 bases). Trimming removed 4 bases at V and 3 bases at J, with 9 bases between. This CDR3 comprises 13 residues. Germline CDR1 and CDR2: MNHEY and SMNVEV (reference sequence). CDR3 nucleotides: TGTGCCAGCAGTTACCGGGGAAAAGAGACCCAGTACTTC. Residues: CASSYRGKETQYF.

This chain uses TRBV27 with TRBJ2-1, with a tentative D call TRBD2 (6 bases). V lost 4 bases to trimming and J lost 7 bases, with 14 bases between them. CDR3 size: 14 residues. Germline lookup yields CDR1 MNHEY and CDR2 SMNVEV (reference sequence). CDR3 coding DNA: TGTGCCAGCAGTTGGGATGCGGGGCATAATGAGCAGTTCTTC. Protein sequence: CASSWDAGHNEQFF.

This clone was recorded once. This rearrangement joins TRBV28 to TRBJ1-2; D unclear. V gave up 5 bases and J gave up 3 bases, with 25 bases separating them. Per the germline V gene, CDR1 is MDHEN and CDR2 is SYDVKM. The CDR3 is 18 residues long. In DNA, the CDR3 is TGTGCCAGCAGTCCACTGGGTCGTATTTTTGAGAGGGACTATGGCTACACCTTC. This sequence encodes CASSPLGRIFERDYGYTF.

The J gene is TRBJ1-5, the V gene TRBV5-6; D call uncertain. The V end lost 4 bases, the J end lost 1 base, and 6 bases lay between the germline ends. The CDR3 extends over 13 amino acids. Germline CDR1 SGHDT, CDR2 YYEEEE. CDR3 nucleotides: TGTGCCAGCAGCCGGACCAGCAATCAGCCCCAGCATTTT. Its translation: CASSRTSNQPQHF.

This clone occurred once. The chain links TRBV7-9 to TRBJ2-7; D is ambiguous. Germline CDR1 reads SEHNR; CDR2 reads FQNEAQ (reference sequence). Trimming removed 2 bases at V and 2 bases at J, with 13 bases between. This CDR3 is 15 amino acids long. Written as DNA, the CDR3 is TGTGCCAGCAGCTTACTAAGCGACCTACCCTACGAGCAGTACTTC. Amino acid sequence: CASSLLSDLPYEQYF. The full variable domain, its missing parts supplied by reference TRBV7-9 and TRBJ2-7, is DTGVSQNPRHKITKRGQNVTFRCDPISEHNRLYWYRQTLGQGPEFLTYFQNEAQLEKSRLLSDRFSAERPKGSFSTLEIQRTEQGDSAMYLCASSLLSDLPYEQYFGPGTRLTVT.

Only a few counts were recorded for this clone. The rearrangement links TRBV27 to TRBJ2-7; TRBD2 matches 7 bases. The CDR3 is made up of 15 amino acids. With 9 bases clipped from V and 5 bases from J, the junction kept 16 bases outside the gene matches. Germline CDR1 MNHEY, CDR2 SMNVEV (reference sequence). The CDR3 nucleotides read TGTGCCAGTCAACATAGGCGGGAGTTGAGGCACGAGCAGTACTTC. Amino acids: CASQHRRELRHEQYF.

V is TRBV27 and J is TRBJ1-1, with D unclear. V lost 2 bases to trimming and J lost 2 bases, with 9 bases between them. The CDR3 consists of 14 residues. The germline V gene has CDR1 MNHEY and CDR2 SMNVEV (reference sequence). The CDR3 loop reads CASSLTGINTEAFF. The CDR3 DNA reads TGTGCCAGCAGTTTAACGGGCATTAACACTGAAGCTTTCTTT.

This chain connects TRBV7-9 to TRBJ2-3; D gene unclear. The germline V and J ends were trimmed by 3 bases and 9 bases, with 13 bases remaining between them. Germline CDR1 and CDR2: SEHNR and FQNEAQ (reference sequence). The length of the CDR3 is 13 residues. CDR3 residues: CASSLNPENTQYF. The CDR3 region has the DNA TGTGCCAGCAGCTTGAATCCCGAGAACACGCAGTATTTT.

A few counts support this clone. V is TRBV19 and J is TRBJ2-7, with 9 positions matching TRBD1. The CDR3 extends over 15 amino acids. V lost 5 bases, J lost 2 bases, and 7 bases stayed unmatched. CDR1 and CDR2 (germline): LNHDA, SQIVND (reference sequence). The CDR3 nucleotides read TGTGCCAGTAGTCTTGGACAGGGGACTACCTACGAGCAGTACTTC. It yields the protein CASSLGQGTTYEQYF. The full variable domain, rest sourced from reference TRBV19 and TRBJ2-7, is DGGITQSPKYLFRKEGQNVTLSCEQNLNHDAMYWYRQDPGQGLRLIYYSQIVNDFQKGDIAEGYSVSREKKESFPLTVTSAQKNPTAFYLCASSLGQGTTYEQYFGPGTRLTVT.

The genes are TRBV27 and TRBJ2-3, with 7 bases aligning to TRBD2. The CDR3 is made up of 16 amino acids. Germline trimming cut 6 bases from V and 8 bases from J; bases unmatched to any gene: 17. Germline CDR1 MNHEY, CDR2 SMNVEV (reference sequence). The CDR3 sequence is CASSSTSADPRGTQYF. CDR3 DNA sequence: TGTGCCAGCAGCTCCACTAGCGCTGACCCGAGGGGTACGCAGTATTTT.

The chain combines TRBV27 with TRBJ2-2; 7 nucleotides line up with TRBD1. The V gene's germline CDR1 is MNHEY and CDR2 SMNVEV (reference sequence). The CDR3 has 15 amino acids. V lost 8 bases and J lost 6; bases outside the gene matches: 12. CDR3 region: CASAETGWVAGELFF. In nucleotides, the CDR3 is TGTGCCAGCGCCGAGACAGGGTGGGTGGCCGGGGAGCTGTTTTTT.